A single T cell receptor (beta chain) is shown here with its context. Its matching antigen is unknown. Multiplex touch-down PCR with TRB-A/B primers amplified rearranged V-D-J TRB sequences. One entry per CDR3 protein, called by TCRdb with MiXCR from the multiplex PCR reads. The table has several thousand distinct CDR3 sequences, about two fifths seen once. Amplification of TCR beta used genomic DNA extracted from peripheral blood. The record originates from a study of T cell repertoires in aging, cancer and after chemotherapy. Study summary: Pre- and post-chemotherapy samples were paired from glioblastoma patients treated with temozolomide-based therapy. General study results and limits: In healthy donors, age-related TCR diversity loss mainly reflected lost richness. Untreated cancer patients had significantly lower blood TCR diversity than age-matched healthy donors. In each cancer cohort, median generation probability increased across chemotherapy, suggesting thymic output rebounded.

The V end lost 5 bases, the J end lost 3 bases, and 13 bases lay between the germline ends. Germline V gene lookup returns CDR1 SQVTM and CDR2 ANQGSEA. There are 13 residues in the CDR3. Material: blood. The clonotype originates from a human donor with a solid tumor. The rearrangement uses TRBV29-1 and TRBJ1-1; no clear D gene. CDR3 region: CSVMGRPDTEAFF. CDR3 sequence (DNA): TGCAGCGTTATGGGCCGACCGGACACTGAAGCTTTCTTT.